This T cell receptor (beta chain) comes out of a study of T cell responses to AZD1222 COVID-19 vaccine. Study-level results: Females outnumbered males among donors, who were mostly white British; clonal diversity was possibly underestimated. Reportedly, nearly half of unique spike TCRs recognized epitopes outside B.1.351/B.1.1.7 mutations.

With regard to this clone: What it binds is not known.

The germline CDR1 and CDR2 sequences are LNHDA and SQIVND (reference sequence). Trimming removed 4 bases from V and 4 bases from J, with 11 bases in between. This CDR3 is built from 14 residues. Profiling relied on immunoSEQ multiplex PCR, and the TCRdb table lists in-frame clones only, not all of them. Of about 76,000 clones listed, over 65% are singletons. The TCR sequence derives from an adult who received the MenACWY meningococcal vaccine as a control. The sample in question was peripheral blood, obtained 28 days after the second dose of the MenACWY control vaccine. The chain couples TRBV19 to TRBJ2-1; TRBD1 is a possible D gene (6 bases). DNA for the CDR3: TGTGCCAGTAGTACCTTTACAGGGTACAATGAGCAGTTCTTC. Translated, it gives CASSTFTGYNEQFF.